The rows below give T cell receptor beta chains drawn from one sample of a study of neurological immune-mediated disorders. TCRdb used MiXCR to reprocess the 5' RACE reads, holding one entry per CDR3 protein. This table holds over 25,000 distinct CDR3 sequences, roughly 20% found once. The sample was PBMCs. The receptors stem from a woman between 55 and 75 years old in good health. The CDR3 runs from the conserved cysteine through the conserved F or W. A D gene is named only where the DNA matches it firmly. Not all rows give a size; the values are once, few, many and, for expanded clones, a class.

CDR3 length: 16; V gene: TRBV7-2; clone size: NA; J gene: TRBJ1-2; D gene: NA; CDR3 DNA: TGTGCCAGCAGCTTAGGGACAGTGATATCTAACTATGGCTACACCTTC; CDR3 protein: CASSLGTVISNYGYTF
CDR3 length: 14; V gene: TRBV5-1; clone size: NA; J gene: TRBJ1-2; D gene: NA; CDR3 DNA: TGCGCCAGCAGCTTGGACAGGGTCCGCGATGGCTACACCTTC; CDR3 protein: CASSLDRVRDGYTF
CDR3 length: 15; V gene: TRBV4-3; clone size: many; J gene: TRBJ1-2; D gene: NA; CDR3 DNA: TGCGCCAGCAGCCAAGAAGCAGGGGTTCGCTATGGCTACACCTTC; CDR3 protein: CASSQEAGVRYGYTF
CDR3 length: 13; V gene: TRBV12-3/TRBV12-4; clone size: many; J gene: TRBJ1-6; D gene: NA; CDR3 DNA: TGTGCCAGCAGTTTTCGAGGGAATTCACCCCTCCACTTT; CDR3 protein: CASSFRGNSPLHF
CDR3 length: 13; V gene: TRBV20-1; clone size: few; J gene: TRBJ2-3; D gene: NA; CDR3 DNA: TGCAGTGCCCTGACGATCGACACAGATACGCAGTATTTT; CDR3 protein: CSALTIDTDTQYF
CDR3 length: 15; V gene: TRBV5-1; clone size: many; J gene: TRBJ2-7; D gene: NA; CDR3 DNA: TGCGCCAGCAGGTACGCTGGGGGGAGTACCTACGAGCAGTACTTC; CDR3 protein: CASRYAGGSTYEQYF
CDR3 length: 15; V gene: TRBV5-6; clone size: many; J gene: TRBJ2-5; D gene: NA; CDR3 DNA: TGTGCCAGCAGCCAAGGGGGTGGGGGAGGAGAGACCCAGTACTTC; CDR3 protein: CASSQGGGGGETQYF
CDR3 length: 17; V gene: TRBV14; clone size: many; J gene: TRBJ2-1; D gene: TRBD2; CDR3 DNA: TGTGCCAGCAGCCACGGGACTAGCGGGAGATGGTACAATGAGCAGTTCTTC; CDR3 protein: CASSHGTSGRWYNEQFF
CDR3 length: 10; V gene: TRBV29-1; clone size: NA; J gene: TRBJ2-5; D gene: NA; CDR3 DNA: TGCAGCATTTTTGGGGAGACCCAGTACTTC; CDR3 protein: CSIFGETQYF
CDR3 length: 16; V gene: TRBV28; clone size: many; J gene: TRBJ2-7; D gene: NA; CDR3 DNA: TGTGCCAGCAGTCCACCGGGTGCGGGGAGCATCCACGAGCAGTACTTC; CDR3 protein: CASSPPGAGSIHEQYF
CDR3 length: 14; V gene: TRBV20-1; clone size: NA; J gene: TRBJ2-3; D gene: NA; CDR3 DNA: TGCAGTGCTGAGGGACCACAAAGGAGTGATACGCAGTATTTT; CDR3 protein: CSAEGPQRSDTQYF
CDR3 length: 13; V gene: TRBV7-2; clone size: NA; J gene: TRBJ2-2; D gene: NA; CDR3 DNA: TGTGCCAGCAGCTTAGAACAGGGCGGGGAGCTGTTTTTT; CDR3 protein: CASSLEQGGELFF
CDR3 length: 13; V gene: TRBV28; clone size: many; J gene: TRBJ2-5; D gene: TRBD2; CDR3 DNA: TGTGCCACTTTTCGGGAGGGCCGGGAGACCCAGTACTTC; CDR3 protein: CATFREGRETQYF
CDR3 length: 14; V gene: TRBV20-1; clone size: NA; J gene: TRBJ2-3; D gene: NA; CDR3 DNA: TGCAGTGCTCCCAGTTGGACTAGCACAGATACGCAGTATTTT; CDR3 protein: CSAPSWTSTDTQYF
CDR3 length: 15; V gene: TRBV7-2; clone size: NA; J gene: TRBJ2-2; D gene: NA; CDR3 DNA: TGTGCCAGCAGCTTAACACCCGCGAACACCGGGGAGCTGTTTTTT; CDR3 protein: CASSLTPANTGELFF
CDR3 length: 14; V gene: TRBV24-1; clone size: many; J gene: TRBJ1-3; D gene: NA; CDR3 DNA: TGTGCCACCAGTGATGGGTCGGGTGGAAACACCATATATTTT; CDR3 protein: CATSDGSGGNTIYF
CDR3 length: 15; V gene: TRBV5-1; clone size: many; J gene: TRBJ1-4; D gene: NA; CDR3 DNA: TGCGCCAGCAGCTTGGAAGCCGGGGTTAATGAAAAACTGTTTTTT; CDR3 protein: CASSLEAGVNEKLFF
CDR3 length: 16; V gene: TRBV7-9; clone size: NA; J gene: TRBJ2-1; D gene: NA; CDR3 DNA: TGTGCCAGCAGCATCCAGTCCGGTGGCTCCTACAATGAGCAGTTCTTC; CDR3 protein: CASSIQSGGSYNEQFF
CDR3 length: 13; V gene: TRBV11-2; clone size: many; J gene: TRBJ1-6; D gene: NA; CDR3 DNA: TGTGCCAGCAGCTTATTTCATAATTCACCCCTCCACTTT; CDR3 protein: CASSLFHNSPLHF
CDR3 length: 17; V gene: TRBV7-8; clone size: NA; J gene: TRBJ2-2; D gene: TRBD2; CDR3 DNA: TGTGCCAGCAGCTCTACGGGACTAACCCATGCGAACGGGGAGCTGTTTTTT; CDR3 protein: CASSSTGLTHANGELFF